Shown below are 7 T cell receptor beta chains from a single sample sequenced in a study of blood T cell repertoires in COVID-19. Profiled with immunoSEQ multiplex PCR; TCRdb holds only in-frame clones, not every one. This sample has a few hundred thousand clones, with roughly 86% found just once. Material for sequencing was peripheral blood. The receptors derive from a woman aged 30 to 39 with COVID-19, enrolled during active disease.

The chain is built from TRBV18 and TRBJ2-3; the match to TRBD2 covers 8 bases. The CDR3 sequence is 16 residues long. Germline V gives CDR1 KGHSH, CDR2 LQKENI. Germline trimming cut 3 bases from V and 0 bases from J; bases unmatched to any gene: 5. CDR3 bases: TGTGCCAGCTCACCCGAAGCGGGGGCAAGCACAGATACGCAGTATTTT. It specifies CASSPEAGASTDTQYF.

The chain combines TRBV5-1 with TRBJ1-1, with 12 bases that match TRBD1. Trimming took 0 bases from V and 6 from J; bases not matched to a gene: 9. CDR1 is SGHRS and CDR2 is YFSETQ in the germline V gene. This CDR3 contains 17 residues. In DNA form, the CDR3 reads TGCGCCAGCAGCTTGGCGGGACAGGGGGCGCAAAGGTCTGAAGCTTTCTTT. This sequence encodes CASSLAGQGAQRSEAFF. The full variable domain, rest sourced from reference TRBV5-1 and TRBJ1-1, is KAGVTQTPRYLIKTRGQQVTLSCSPISGHRSVSWYQQTPGQGLQFLFEYFSETQRNKGNFPGRFSGRQFSNSRSEMNVSTLELGDSALYLCASSLAGQGAQRSEAFFGQGTRLTVV.

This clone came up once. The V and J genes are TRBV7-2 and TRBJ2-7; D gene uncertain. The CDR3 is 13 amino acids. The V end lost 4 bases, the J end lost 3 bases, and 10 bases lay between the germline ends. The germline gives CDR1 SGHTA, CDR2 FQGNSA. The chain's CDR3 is CASSSRVVYEQYF. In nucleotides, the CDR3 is TGTGCCAGCAGCTCCCGGGTAGTCTACGAGCAGTACTTC.

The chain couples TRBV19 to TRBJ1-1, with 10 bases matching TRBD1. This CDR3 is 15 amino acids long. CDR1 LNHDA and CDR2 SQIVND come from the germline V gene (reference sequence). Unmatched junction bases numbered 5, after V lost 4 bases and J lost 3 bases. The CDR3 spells CASSRGGTGDTEAFF. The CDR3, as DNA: TGTGCCAGTAGTAGGGGGGGGACAGGGGACACTGAAGCTTTCTTT.

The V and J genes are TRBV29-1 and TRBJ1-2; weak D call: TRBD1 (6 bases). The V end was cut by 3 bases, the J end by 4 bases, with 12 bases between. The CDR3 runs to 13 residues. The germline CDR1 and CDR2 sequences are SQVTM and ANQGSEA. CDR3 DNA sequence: TGCAGCGTTGATCTTGGCAGGGGCTATGGCTACACCTTC. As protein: CSVDLGRGYGYTF.

This chain's CDR3 is CASSLDSYGVNTEAFF. CDR3 nucleotides: TGCGCCAGCAGCTTGGACTCCTACGGGGTGAACACTGAAGCTTTCTTT. The chain employs TRBV5-1 and TRBJ1-1, with D unresolved. Trimming cost V 0 bases and J 0 bases, with 12 bases left between them. The CDR3 consists of 16 residues. Germline V gene data show CDR1 as SGHRS and CDR2 as YFSETQ.

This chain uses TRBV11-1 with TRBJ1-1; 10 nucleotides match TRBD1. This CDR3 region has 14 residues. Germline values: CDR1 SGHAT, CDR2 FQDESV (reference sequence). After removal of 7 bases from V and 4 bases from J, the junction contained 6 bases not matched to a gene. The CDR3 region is CASTAGQGFTEAFF. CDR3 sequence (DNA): TGTGCCAGCACCGCGGGACAGGGGTTCACTGAAGCTTTCTTT.